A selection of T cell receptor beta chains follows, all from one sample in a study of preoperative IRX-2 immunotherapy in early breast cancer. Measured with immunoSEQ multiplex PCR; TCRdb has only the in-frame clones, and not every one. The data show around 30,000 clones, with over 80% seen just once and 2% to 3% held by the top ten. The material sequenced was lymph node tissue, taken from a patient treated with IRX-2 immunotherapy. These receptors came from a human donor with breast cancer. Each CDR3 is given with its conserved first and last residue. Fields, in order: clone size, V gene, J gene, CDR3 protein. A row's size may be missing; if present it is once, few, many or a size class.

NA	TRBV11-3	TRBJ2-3	CASSQGGQGDTQYF
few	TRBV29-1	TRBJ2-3	CSVGTVRVGTDTQYF
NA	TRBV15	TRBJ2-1	CATSGDFSSYNEQFF
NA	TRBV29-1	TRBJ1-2	CSVEVGARGYGYTF
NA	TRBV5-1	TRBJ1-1	CASSLASQGVTEAFF
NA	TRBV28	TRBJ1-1	CASRNRGTEAFF
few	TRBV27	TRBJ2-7	CASSLGPLYEQYF
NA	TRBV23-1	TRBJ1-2	CASSLGQYYGYTF
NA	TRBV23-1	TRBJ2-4	CASSPGQGGKNIQYF
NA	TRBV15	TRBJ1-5	CATSREGIGNQPQHF
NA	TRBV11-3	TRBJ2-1	CASSSRRRANEQFF
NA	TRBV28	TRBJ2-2	CASTLSRGVTGELFF
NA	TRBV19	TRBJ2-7	CASSYGPSLFAEQYF
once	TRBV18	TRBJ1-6	CASSPQGGSPLHF
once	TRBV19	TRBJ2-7	CASSLQGASYEQYF
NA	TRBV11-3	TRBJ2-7	CASSRDRGTYEQYF
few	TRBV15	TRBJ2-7	CATSRDRTAREQYF
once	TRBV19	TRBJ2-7	CASSIRSRADEQYF
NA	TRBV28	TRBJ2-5	CASSSADWTPGTQYF
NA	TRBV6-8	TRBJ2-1	CASSYGAPANEQFF
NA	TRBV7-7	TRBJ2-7	CASSRGPPSSYEQYF
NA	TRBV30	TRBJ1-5	CAWSAGGIRAQHF
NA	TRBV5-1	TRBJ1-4	CASSLGGAGEKLFF
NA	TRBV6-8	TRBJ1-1	CASSYSELLNTEAFF
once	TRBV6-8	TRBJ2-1	CASSKGSLNYNEQFF
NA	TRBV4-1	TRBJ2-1	CASSQATSSYNEQFF
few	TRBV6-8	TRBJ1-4	CASSYSRGEKLFF
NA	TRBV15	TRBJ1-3	CATSRDSSQGNTIYF
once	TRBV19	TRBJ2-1	CAREDGRDYNEQFF
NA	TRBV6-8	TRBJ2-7	CAISGAGSLLGQYF
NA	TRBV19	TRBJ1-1	CASSTRRGRGGNTEAFF
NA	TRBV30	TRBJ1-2	CAWSGNRGLYGYTF
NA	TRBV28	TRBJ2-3	CASSIGTDTQYF
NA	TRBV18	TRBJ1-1	CASSPFSGKTEAFF
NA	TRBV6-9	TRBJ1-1	CAISRTVNTEAFF
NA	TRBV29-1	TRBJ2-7	CSVEPGRGIEQYF
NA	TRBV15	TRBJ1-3	CATSSGQSSGNTIYF
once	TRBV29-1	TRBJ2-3	CSDRGTSGGVTDTQYF
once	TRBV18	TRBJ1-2	CASSRLDRDHGYTF
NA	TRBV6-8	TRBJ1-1	CASRGQGWTEAFF
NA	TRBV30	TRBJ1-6	CAWEIQGSPLHF
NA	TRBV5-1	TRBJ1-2	CASSAVGTGVGYTF
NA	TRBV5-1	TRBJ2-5	CASSNQRTGQETQYF
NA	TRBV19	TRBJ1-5	CASSITVRNQPQHF
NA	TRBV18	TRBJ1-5	CASSDRHSNQPQHF
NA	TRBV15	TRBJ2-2	CATSREVASRGGTGELFF
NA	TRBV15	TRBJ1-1	CATSRDAGRNMNTEAFF
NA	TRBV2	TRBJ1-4	CASKEGGEKLFF
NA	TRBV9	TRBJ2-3	CASSVDGGTDTQYF
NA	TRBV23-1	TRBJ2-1	CASSQSEIAVVYNEQFF
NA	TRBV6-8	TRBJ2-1	CAIRVTSGGIYNEQFF
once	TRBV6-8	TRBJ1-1	CASQLQGMNTEAFF
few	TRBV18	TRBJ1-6	CASSPGTSYNSPLHF
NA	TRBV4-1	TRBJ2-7	CASSQDVRAFVSYEQYF